This T cell receptor beta chain is drawn from a study of T cell repertoires in aging, cancer and after chemotherapy (dated by TCRdb to the late 2010s). Regarding the study in general: Six donor age groups were covered, ranging from 30 or younger up to 70 or older, and each group contained at least three individuals. Healthy donor control TCR repertoires were recorded over several months to years and showed clear clonal overlap across re-sampling. The full dataset contained 8.5 million to 10 million TCR reads. The study profiled peripheral blood TCR beta repertoires from healthy donors and cancer patients to examine immunoaging and T cell reconstitution after chemotherapy. The cohort comprised 200 to 250 cancer patients, more than 85 with hematological and roughly 120 with solid cancers, plus 95 healthy donors as a reference group.

Genomic DNA extracted from peripheral blood, rather than sorted cells or RNA, was used as the source for amplification of TCR beta rearrangements. The CDR3, from cysteine to phenylalanine, totals 13 residues. Just the 39-base CDR3 DNA is kept, in frame starting at base 1. V is pared back by 7 bases and J by 5 bases, with 12 bases lying between the germline termini. In the germline V gene (reference sequence), CDR1 corresponds to LNHDA and CDR2 to SQIVND. Rearranged TRB sequences spanning V, D and J segments were amplified by multiplex touch-down PCR using a mixed TRB-A/B primer pool. Illumina adapters and sample indices were added to the amplicons in two consecutive PCR reactions performed with Phusion HS II polymerase. After gel purification with the NucleoSpin Gel and PCR Clean-up kit, the amplicons were checked using Qubit and an Agilent 2100 Bioanalyzer. Libraries were sequenced on an Illumina MiSeq using 600-cycle, single-indexed, paired-end runs. The authors' pipeline ran thus. Processing of the TRB sequences was carried out with MiXCR versions 2.12 and 3.0.5. Each unique CDR3 nucleotide sequence counted as one clone, and only productive sequences with at least two reads were retained. Shannon diversity, evenness, clonality (one minus evenness), and alpha-parameterized diversity profiles from alpha 0 to 5 were included as repertoire metrics. Generation probabilities of clones in paired pre- and post-chemotherapy samples were computed with the IGoR algorithm. TCRdb ran its own pipeline on the public reads, namely fastp trimming at Q25 and MiXCR clone calling, and kept in-frame beta chains. Rows with a matching CDR3 protein are joined into one entry that keeps the most common DNA and genes. These V and J calls derive from TCRdb rather than the authors' analysis. The sample table shows about 12,000 distinct CDR3 sequences, and roughly 28% are seen once. The leading ten clones occupy 2.5% to 3% of the sample.

In the case of this clonotype: This clone's antigen is unknown. Qualities for individual bases were not recorded, and no much larger clone is one base off.

Study-level results and caveats: Compared with age-matched healthy donors, untreated patients with hematological or solid cancers had significantly lower TCR diversity and higher clonality in blood. In healthy donors, the decline in TCR diversity with age was mainly due to loss of richness, whereas in cancer patients loss of evenness also played a role. According to the authors, the repertoire data do not permit conclusions about immunological memory after chemotherapy. In both cancer cohorts, the median generation probability rose over the chemotherapy interval, which suggests that the repertoire was reconstituted through rebound thymic output.

The TCR sequence derives from a human donor in good health. This sequence uses TRBV19 and TRBJ1-5; a confident D gene designation cannot be given. Sequenced material: blood. The CDR3 here reads CASTSFSDQPQHF. The sequenced DNA is TGTGCCAGTACTTCTTTTTCCGATCAGCCCCAGCATTTT.